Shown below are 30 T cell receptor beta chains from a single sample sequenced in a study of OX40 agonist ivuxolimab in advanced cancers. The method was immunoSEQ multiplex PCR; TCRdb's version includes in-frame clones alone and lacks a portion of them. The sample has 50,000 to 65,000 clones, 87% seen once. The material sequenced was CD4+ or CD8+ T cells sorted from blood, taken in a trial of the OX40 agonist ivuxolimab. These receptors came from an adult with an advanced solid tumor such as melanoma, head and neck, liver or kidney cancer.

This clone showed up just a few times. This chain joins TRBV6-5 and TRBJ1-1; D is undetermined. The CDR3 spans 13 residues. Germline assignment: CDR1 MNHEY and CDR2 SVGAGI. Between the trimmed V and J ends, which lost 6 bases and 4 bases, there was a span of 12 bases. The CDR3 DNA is TGTGCCAGCAGACGACAATTGGGCACTGAAGCTTTCTTT. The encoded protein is CASRRQLGTEAFF.

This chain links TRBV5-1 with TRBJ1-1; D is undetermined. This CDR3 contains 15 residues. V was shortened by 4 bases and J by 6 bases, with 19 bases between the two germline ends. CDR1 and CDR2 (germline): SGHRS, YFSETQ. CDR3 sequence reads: CASSPAGGRYSEAFF. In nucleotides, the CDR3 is TGCGCCAGCAGCCCCGCGGGAGGGAGGTATTCTGAAGCTTTCTTT.

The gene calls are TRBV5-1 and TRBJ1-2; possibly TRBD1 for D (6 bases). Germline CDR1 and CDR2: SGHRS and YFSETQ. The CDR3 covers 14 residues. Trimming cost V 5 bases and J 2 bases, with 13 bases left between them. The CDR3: CASSRGGVNYGYTF. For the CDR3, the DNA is TGCGCCAGCAGTCGGGGGGGCGTAAACTATGGCTACACCTTC.

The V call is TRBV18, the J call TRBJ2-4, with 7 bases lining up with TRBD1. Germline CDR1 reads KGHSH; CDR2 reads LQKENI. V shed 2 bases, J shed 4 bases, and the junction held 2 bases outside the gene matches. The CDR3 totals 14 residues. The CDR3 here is CASSPRTGKNIQYF. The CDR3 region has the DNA TGTGCCAGCTCACCAAGGACAGGAAAAAACATTCAGTACTTC.

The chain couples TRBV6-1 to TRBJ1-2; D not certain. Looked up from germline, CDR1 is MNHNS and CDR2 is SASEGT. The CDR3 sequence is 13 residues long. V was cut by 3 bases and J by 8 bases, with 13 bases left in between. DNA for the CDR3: TGTGCCAGCAGTGAGGGCACCAGACGCGGCTACACCTTC. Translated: CASSEGTRRGYTF.

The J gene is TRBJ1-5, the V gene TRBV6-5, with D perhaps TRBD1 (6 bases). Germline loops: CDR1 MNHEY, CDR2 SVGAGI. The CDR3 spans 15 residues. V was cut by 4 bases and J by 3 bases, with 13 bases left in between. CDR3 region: CASSSNNRVNQPQHF. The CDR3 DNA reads TGTGCCAGCAGTTCTAATAACAGGGTCAATCAGCCCCAGCATTTT.

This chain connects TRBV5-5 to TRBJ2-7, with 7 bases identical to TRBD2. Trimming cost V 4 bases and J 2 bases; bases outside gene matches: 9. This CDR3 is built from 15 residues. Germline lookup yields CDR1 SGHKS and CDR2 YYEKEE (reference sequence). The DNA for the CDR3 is TGTGCCAGCAGCCACCCCGGGACTAAACCCTACGAGCAGTACTTC. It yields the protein CASSHPGTKPYEQYF.

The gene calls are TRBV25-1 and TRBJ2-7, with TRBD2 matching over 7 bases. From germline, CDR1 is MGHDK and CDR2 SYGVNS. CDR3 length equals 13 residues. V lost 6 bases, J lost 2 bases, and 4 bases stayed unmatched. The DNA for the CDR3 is TGTGCCAGCAGAGGGGACTATCCCTACGAGCAGTACTTC. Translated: CASRGDYPYEQYF.

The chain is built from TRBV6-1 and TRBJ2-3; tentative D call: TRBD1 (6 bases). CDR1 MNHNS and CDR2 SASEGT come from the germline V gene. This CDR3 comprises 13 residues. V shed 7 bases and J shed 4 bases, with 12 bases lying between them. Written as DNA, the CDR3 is TGTGCCAGCACTCGTAAGGGGGCAGATACGCAGTATTTT. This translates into CASTRKGADTQYF.

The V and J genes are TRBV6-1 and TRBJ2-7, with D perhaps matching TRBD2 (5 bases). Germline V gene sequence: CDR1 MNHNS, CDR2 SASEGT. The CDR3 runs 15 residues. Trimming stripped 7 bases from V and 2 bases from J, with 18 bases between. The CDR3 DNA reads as TGTGCCAGCATTTCTGGAGGTGTCAGCACCTACGAGCAGTACTTC. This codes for CASISGGVSTYEQYF.

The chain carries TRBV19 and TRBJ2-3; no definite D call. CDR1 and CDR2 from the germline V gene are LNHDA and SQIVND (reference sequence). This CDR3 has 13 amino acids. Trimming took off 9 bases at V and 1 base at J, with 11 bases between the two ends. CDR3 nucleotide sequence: TGTGCCAGCCAACTTGGAGGCACAGATACGCAGTATTTT. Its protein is CASQLGGTDTQYF.

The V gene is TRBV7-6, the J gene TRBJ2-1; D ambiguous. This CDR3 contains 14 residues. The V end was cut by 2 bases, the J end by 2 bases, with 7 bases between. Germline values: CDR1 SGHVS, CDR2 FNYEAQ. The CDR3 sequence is CASSLTTAYNEQFF. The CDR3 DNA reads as TGTGCCAGCAGCTTAACCACAGCCTACAATGAGCAGTTCTTC.

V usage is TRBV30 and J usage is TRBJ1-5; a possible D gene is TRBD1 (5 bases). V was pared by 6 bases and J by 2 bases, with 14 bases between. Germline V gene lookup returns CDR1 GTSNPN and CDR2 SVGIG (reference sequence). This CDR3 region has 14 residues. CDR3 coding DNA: TGTGCCTGTACCAAGGGGAAGGGCAATCAGCCCCAGCATTTT. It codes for CACTKGKGNQPQHF.

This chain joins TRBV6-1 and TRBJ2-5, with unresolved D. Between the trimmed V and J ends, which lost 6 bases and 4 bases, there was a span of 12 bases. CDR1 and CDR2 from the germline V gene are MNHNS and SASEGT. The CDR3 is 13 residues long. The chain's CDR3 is CASSQPERETQYF. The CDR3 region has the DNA TGTGCCAGCAGCCAACCTGAACGAGAGACCCAGTACTTC.

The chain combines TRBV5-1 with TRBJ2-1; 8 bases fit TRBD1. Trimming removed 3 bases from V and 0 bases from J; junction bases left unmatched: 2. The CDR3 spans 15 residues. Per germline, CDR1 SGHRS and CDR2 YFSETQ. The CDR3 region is CASSSTGDSYNEQFF. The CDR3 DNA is TGCGCCAGCAGCTCGACAGGGGACTCCTACAATGAGCAGTTCTTC.

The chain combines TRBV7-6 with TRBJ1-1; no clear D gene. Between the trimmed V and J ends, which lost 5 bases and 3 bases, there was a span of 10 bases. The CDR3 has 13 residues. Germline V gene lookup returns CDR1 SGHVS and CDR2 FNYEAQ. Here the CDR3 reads CASSPRRDTEAFF. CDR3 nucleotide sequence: TGTGCCAGCAGCCCACGGAGGGACACTGAAGCTTTCTTT.

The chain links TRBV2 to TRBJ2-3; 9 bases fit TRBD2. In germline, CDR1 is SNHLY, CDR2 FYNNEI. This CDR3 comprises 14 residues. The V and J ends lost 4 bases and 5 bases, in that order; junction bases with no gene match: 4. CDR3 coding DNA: TGTGCCAGCAGTGGGGTAGCGGGGGTAGATACGCAGTATTTT. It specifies CASSGVAGVDTQYF. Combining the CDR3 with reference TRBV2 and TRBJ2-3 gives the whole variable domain EPEVTQTPSHQVTQMGQEVILRCVPISNHLYFYWYRQILGQKVEFLVSFYNNEISEKSEIFDDQFSVERPDGSNFTLKIRSTKLEDSAMYFCASSGVAGVDTQYFGPGTRLTVL.

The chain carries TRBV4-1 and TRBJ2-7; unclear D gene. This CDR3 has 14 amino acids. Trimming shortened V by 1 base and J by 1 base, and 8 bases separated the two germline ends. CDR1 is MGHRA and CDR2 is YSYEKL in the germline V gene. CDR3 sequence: CASSQVSQSYEQYF. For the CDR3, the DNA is TGCGCCAGCAGCCAAGTATCACAGTCCTACGAGCAGTACTTC.

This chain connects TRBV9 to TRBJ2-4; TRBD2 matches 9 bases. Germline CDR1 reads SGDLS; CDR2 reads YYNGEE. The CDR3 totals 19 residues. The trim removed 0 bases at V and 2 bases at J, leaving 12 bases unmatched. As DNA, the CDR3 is TGTGCCAGCAGCGTAGACCCCACCCCAGCGGGGGGTACCAAAAACATTCAGTACTTC. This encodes CASSVDPTPAGGTKNIQYF.

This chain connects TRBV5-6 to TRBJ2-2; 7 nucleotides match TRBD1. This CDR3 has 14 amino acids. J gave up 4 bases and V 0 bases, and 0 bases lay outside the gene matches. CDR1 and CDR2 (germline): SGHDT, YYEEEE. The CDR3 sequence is CASSLEGATGELFF. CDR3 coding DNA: TGTGCCAGCAGCTTGGAGGGGGCCACCGGGGAGCTGTTTTTT.

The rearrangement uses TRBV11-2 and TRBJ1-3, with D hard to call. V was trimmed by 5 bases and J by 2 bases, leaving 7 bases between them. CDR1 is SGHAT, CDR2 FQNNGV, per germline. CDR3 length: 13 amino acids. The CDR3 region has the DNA TGTGCCAGCAGCCCCCATCCTGGAAACACCATATATTTT. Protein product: CASSPHPGNTIYF.

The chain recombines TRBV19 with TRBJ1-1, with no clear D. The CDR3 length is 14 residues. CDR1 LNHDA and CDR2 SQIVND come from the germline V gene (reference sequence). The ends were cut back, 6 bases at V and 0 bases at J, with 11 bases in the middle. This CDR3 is CASRTGRMNTEAFF. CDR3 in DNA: TGTGCCAGTAGAACCGGACGGATGAACACTGAAGCTTTCTTT.

CDR3 loop: CASSHLLRQPQHF. The CDR3 DNA reads as TGCGCCAGCAGTCACCTTCTGCGGCAGCCCCAGCATTTT. The J gene is TRBJ1-5, the V gene TRBV23-1; D gene uncertain. TRBV23-1 counts as an open reading frame of uncertain function. V was pared by 3 bases and J by 7 bases, with 10 bases between. The CDR3 totals 13 residues.

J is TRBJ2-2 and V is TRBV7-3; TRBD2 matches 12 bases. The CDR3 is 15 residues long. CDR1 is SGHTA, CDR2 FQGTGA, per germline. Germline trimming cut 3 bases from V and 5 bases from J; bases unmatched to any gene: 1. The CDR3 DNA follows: TGTGCCAGCAGCTTGACTAGCGGGGGAACCGGGGAGCTGTTTTTT. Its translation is CASSLTSGGTGELFF.

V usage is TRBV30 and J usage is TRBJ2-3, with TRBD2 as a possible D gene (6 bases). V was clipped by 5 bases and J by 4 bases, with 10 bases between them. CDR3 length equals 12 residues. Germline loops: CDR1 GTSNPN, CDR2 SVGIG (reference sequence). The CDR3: CAWDSGSDTQYF. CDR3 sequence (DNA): TGTGCCTGGGACAGCGGGTCAGATACGCAGTATTTT.

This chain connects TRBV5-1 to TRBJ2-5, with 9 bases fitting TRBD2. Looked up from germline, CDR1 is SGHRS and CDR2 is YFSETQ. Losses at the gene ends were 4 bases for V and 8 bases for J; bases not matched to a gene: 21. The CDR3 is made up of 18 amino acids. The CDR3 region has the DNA TGCGCCAGCAGCAGTACGTTTCTTAGAGCGGGGGGCCATGTAACCCAGTACTTC. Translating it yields CASSSTFLRAGGHVTQYF. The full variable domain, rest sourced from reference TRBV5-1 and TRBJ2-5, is KAGVTQTPRYLIKTRGQQVTLSCSPISGHRSVSWYQQTPGQGLQFLFEYFSETQRNKGNFPGRFSGRQFSNSRSEMNVSTLELGDSALYLCASSSTFLRAGGHVTQYFGPGTRLLVL.

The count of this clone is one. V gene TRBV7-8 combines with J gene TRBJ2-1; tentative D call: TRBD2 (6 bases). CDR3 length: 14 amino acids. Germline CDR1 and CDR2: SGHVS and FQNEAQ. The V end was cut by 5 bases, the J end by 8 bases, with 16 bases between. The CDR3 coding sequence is TGTGCCAGCAGCCCGAGGTCCCGCGGGGATGAGCAGTTCTTC. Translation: CASSPRSRGDEQFF. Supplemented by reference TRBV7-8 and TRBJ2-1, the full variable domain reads GAGVSQSPRYKVAKRGQDVALRCDPISGHVSLFWYQQALGQGPEFLTYFQNEAQLDKSGLPSDRFFAERPEGSVSTLKIQRTQQEDSAVYLCASSPRSRGDEQFFGPGTRLTVL.

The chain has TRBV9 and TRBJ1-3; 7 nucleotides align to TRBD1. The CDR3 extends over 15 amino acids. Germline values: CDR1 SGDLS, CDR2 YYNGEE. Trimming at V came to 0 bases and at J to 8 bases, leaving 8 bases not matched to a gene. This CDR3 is CASSVGQGELHTIYF. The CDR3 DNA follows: TGTGCCAGCAGCGTAGGACAGGGAGAATTGCACACCATATATTTT.

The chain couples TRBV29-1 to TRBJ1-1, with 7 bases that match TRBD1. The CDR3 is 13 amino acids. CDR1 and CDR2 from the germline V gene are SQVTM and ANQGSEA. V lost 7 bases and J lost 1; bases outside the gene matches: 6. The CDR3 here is CSAKTGWNTEAFF. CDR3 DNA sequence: TGCAGCGCGAAGACAGGGTGGAACACTGAAGCTTTCTTT.

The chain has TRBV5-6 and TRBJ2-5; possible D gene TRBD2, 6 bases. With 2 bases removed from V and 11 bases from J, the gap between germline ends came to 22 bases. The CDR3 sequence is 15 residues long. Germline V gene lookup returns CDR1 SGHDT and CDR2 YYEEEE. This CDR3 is CASSFSGRHWGEQYF. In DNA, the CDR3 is TGTGCCAGCAGCTTTTCGGGGAGACACTGGGGGGAGCAGTACTTC.